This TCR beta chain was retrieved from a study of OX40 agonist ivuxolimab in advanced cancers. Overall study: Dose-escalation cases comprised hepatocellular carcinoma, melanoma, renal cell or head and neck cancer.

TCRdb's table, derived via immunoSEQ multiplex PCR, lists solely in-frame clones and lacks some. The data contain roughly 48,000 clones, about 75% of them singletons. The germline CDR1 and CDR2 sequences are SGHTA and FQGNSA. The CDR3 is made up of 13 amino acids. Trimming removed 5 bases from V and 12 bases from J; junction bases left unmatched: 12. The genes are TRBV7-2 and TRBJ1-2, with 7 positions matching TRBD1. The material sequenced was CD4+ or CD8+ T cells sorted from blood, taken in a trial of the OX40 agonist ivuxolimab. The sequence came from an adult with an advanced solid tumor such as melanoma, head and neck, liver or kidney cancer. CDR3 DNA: TGTGCCAGCAGCGTCCAACCCCGGGACAGTCACACCTTC. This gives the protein CASSVQPRDSHTF. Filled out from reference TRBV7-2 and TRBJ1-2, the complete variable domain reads GAGVSQSPSNKVTEKGKDVELRCDPISGHTALYWYRQSLGQGLEFLIYFQGNSAPDKSGLPSDRFSAERTGGSVSTLTIQRTQQEDSAVYLCASSVQPRDSHTFGSGTRLTVV.